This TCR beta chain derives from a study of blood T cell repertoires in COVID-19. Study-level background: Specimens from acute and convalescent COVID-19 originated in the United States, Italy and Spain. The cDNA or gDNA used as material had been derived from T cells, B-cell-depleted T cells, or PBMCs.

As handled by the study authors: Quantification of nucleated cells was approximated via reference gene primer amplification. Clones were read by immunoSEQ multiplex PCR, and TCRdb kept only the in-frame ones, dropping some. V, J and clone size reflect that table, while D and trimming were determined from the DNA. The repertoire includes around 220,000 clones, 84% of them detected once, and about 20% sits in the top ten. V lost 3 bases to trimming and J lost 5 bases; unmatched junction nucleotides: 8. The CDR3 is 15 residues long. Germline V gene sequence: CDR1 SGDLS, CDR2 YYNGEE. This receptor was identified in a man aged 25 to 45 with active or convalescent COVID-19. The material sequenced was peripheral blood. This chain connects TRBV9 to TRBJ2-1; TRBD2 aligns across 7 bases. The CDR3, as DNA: TGTGCCAGCAGCGCCCGGGGGGAGTCCCACAATGAGCAGTTCTTC. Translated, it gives CASSARGESHNEQFF. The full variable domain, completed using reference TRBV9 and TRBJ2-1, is DSGVTQTPKHLITATGQRVTLRCSPRSGDLSVYWYQQSLDQGLQFLIQYYNGEERAKGNILERFSAQQFPDLHSELNLSSLELGDSALYFCASSARGESHNEQFFGPGTRLTVL.